This T cell receptor beta chain is drawn from a study of blood T cell repertoires in COVID-19. Looking at the study overall: Acute-phase and convalescent COVID-19 samples originated in the United States, Italy and Spain. T cells, B-cell-depleted T cells, or PBMCs supplied cDNA or gDNA.

Libraries were prepared by immunoSEQ multiplex PCR; TCRdb keeps only in-frame clonotypes and omits some of them. The sample holds some 150,000 clones, 75% to 85% seen once. Material for sequencing was peripheral blood. This TCR came from a man in his sixties with acute or convalescent COVID-19.

The CDR3 nucleotides are TGTGCCATCGGGCAGAACTATGGCTACACCTTC. Amino acid sequence: CAIGQNYGYTF. J is TRBJ1-2 and V is TRBV10-3; D remains unclear. The germline gives CDR1 ENHRY, CDR2 SYGVKD. CDR3 length: 11 amino acids. Trimming cost V 8 bases and J 2 bases, with 6 bases left between them.